This TCR beta chain is from a study of blood T cell repertoires in COVID-19. Assay used: immunoSEQ multiplex PCR; TCRdb lists only in-frame clones, some missing. The sample yields approximately 270,000 clones, approximately 85% seen once. The germline V gene encodes CDR1 MNHNS and CDR2 SASEGT. The length of the CDR3 is 12 residues. Trimming pared 0 bases from V and 3 bases from J, leaving 3 bases between. This clonotype was obtained from a woman aged 70-85 years with acute or convalescent COVID-19. V is TRBV6-1 and J is TRBJ2-7; no firm D call. The specimen sequenced was peripheral blood. Here the CDR3 reads CASSEAIYEQYF. The CDR3, as DNA: TGTGCCAGCAGTGAAGCTATCTACGAGCAGTACTTC.